This T cell receptor (beta chain) was sequenced for a study of T cell responses to AZD1222 COVID-19 vaccine. Looking at the study overall: Analysis merged second doses at about 4 or about 12 weeks. Study findings and constraints: Only a handful of people who got AZD1222 tested seropositive at baseline. A reported finding is that nearly half of spike-specific TCRs target unmutated variant regions. It should be noted that donors were predominantly white British and more often female, and clonal diversity was possibly underestimated.

The germline V gene has CDR1 SNHLY and CDR2 FYNNEI. Between the trimmed V and J ends, which lost 4 bases and 2 bases, there was a span of 9 bases. This CDR3 contains 15 residues. Sequencing was performed with immunoSEQ multiplex PCR; in TCRdb, only in-frame clones are kept and a portion is missing. The sample contains some 86,000 clones, around 80% of which appear only once. About this clone itself: Its antigen is still unknown.

V and J are TRBV2 and TRBJ1-6, with no clear D. The sample in question was peripheral blood, obtained on day 0 of AZD1222 vaccination. The clonotype was recovered from an adult in good health. The CDR3 protein is CASSAEHTYNSPLHF. CDR3 DNA sequence: TGTGCCAGCAGTGCCGAACATACCTATAATTCACCCCTCCACTTT. Based on the CDR3 plus reference TRBV2 and TRBJ1-6, the full variable domain is EPEVTQTPSHQVTQMGQEVILRCVPISNHLYFYWYRQILGQKVEFLVSFYNNEISEKSEIFDDQFSVERPDGSNFTLKIRSTKLEDSAMYFCASSAEHTYNSPLHFGNGTRLTVT.